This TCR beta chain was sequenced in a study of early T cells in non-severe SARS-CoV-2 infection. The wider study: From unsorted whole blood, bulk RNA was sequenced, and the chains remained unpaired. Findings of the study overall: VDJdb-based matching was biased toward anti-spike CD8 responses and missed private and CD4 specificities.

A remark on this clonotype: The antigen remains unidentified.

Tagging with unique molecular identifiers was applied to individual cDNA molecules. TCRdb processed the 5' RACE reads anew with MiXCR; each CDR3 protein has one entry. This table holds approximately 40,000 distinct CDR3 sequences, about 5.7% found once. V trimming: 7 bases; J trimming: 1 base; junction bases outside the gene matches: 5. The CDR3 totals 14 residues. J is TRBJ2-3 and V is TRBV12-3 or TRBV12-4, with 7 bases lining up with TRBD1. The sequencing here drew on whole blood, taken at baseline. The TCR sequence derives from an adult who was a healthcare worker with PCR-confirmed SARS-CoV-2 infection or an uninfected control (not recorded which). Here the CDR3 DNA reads TGTGCCAGCATAGACAGGGATCGCACAGATACGCAGTATTTT. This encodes CASIDRDRTDTQYF.